One and the same sample provided the 13 T cell receptor beta chains below, sequenced in a study of shared clonotypes between healthy human individuals. The repertoire was sequenced with immunoSEQ multiplex PCR; TCRdb's copy has only in-frame clones and lacks some. The sample lists 2 million to 2.5 million clones; 92% were seen once. Sequences were obtained from naive CD4+ T cells from PBMCs. Subset of the sample: CD45RA+ positively selected. These receptor sequences come from a man aged 18 to 29 in good health. Some clones in this sample may be carry-over from other donors' samples.

The chain couples TRBV4-1 to TRBJ2-2, with D possibly matching TRBD2 (6 bases). The V gene lost 3 bases and the J gene lost 3 bases, with 8 bases spanning the gap. This CDR3 contains 14 residues. Germline CDR1 and CDR2: MGHRA and YSYEKL. For the CDR3, the DNA is TGCGCCAGCAGCCAGTCGGGGGACACCGGGGAGCTGTTTTTT. Protein product: CASSQSGDTGELFF.

The J gene is TRBJ2-2, the V gene TRBV5-1, with 10 bases fitting TRBD1. V was pared by 2 bases and J by 7 bases, with 11 bases of the junction left unmatched. The CDR3 totals 17 residues. Germline CDR1 is SGHRS and CDR2 is YFSETQ. The CDR3 nucleotides read TGCGCCAGCAGCTTCGACAGGGGGCTCGTTTTGGACGGGGAGCTGTTTTTT. Translating it yields CASSFDRGLVLDGELFF.

The V and J genes are TRBV6-5 and TRBJ2-7; D is tentatively TRBD1 or TRBD2 (5 bases each). Trimming cost V 5 bases and J 7 bases, with 12 bases left between them. The CDR3 is made up of 12 amino acids. Germline V gives CDR1 MNHEY, CDR2 SVGAGI. The CDR3, as DNA: TGTGCCAGCAGTACCGGGACGAGGGAGCAGTACTTC. It encodes CASSTGTREQYF.

V gene TRBV7-9 combines with J gene TRBJ2-7, with 11 bases identical to TRBD2. The CDR3 has 18 residues. The V segment lost 0 bases and the J segment 5 bases; nucleotides outside the gene matches: 12. Germline CDR1 reads SEHNR; CDR2 reads FQNEAQ (reference sequence). The CDR3 DNA sequence: TGTGCCAGCAGCTTAGCTGGACTAGCGGGTCGGTGGAGGAACGAGCAGTACTTC. Translating it yields CASSLAGLAGRWRNEQYF.

V and J are TRBV5-1 and TRBJ1-3; D call uncertain. CDR1 and CDR2 (germline): SGHRS, YFSETQ. The CDR3 covers 15 residues. V lost 0 bases and J lost 3, with 10 bases in between. The CDR3 protein is CASSLAAGFGNTIYF. In DNA, the CDR3 is TGCGCCAGCAGCTTGGCCGCGGGTTTTGGAAACACCATATATTTT.

The genes are TRBV2 and TRBJ2-7, with 7 bases matching TRBD1. V was clipped by 8 bases and J by 2 bases; unmatched bases: 15. The CDR3 loop spans 16 amino acids. The V gene's germline CDR1 is SNHLY and CDR2 FYNNEI. Here the CDR3 reads CASLGLPGGQPYEQYF. The CDR3 nucleotides are TGTGCCAGCTTAGGGTTACCAGGGGGTCAACCCTACGAGCAGTACTTC.

This chain uses TRBV4-2 with TRBJ2-7, with 11 bases identical to TRBD1. The germline V gene has CDR1 LGHNA and CDR2 YNFKEQ. The CDR3 consists of 17 residues. With 0 bases clipped from V and 2 bases from J, the junction kept 6 bases outside the gene matches. CDR3 loop: CASSQDRGTGGPYEQYF. The CDR3 coding sequence is TGTGCCAGCAGCCAAGATCGAGGGACAGGGGGTCCCTACGAGCAGTACTTC.

This chain uses TRBV5-1 with TRBJ2-1; no clear D gene. V lost 1 base to trimming and J lost 5 bases, with 13 bases between them. Per germline, CDR1 SGHRS and CDR2 YFSETQ. This CDR3 has 15 residues. The CDR3 DNA follows: TGCGCCAGCAGCTTGTTCCCTTGGGGTAACAATGAGCAGTTCTTC. Amino acids: CASSLFPWGNNEQFF.

In its sample, this clone was seen a few times. This CDR3 is CASSLQNYNEQFF. In nucleotides, the CDR3 is TGTGCCAGCAGCTTACAGAATTACAATGAGCAGTTCTTC. V gene TRBV7-3 combines with J gene TRBJ2-1; D is unclear. There are 13 residues in the CDR3. V was cut by 2 bases and J by 4 bases, with 6 bases left in between. From germline, CDR1 is SGHTA and CDR2 FQGTGA.

The rearrangement joins TRBV6-1 to TRBJ2-1; D could derive from TRBD1 or TRBD2 (5 bases each). The germline CDR1 and CDR2 sequences are MNHNS and SASEGT. Between the trimmed V and J ends, which lost 8 bases and 4 bases, there was a span of 18 bases. This CDR3 spans 15 amino acids. The CDR3 region is CASHPGTLGYNEQFF. The DNA for the CDR3 is TGTGCCAGCCATCCTGGGACCCTTGGGTACAATGAGCAGTTCTTC.

The chain couples TRBV29-1 to TRBJ2-3, with 7 positions matching TRBD1. With 7 bases clipped from V and 0 bases from J, the junction kept 7 bases outside the gene matches. This CDR3 is built from 14 residues. Germline V lookup: CDR1 SQVTM, CDR2 ANQGSEA. In nucleotides, the CDR3 is TGCAGCGCCGAGACAGGGTATAGCACAGATACGCAGTATTTT. Its translation: CSAETGYSTDTQYF.

The chain links TRBV28 to TRBJ1-5; D is undetermined. V was shortened by 5 bases and J by 3 bases, with 8 bases between the two germline ends. This CDR3 has 13 amino acids. The germline V gene has CDR1 MDHEN and CDR2 SYDVKM. CDR3 nucleotides: TGTGCCAGCAGTCCCCGGGTCAATCAGCCCCAGCATTTT. Its protein product is CASSPRVNQPQHF.

This clone was seen once. The chain is built from TRBV28 and TRBJ2-7; D unresolved. CDR3 length: 13 amino acids. Germline V gives CDR1 MDHEN, CDR2 SYDVKM. V was pared by 6 bases and J by 3 bases, with 12 bases between. This CDR3 is CASSIVTNYEQYF. The DNA of the CDR3 is TGTGCCAGCAGCATAGTAACAAACTACGAGCAGTACTTC.